This TCR beta chain was recovered during a study of vaccination and CD4 T cells after COVID-19. Study overall: At a median approximately 99 days (range 35 to 161) after diagnosis, post-COVID samples were drawn. Specimens were obtained from a few convalescent patients at day 14 and at days 161 to 241 post-vaccination. Study-wide results and caveats: Convalescent patients had a median roughly 86% of reactive clones appearing only post-vaccination.

As concerns this clonotype: What it recognizes is unknown.

TCRdb itself ran the PCR reads through MiXCR, one entry per CDR3 protein. The table records about 39,000 distinct CDR3 sequences, more than 30% of them present only once. CDR3 length: 14 residues. The germline CDR1 and CDR2 sequences are SNHLY and FYNNEI. V lost 1 base to trimming and J lost 4 bases, with 7 bases between them. The time point is: late sampling 161 to 241 days after vaccination in three convalescent patients. The chain carries TRBV2 and TRBJ2-2; D is undetermined. This receptor was identified in a human donor who had recovered from COVID-19. Source: CD4+ T cells from blood, taken about 7 months after SARS-CoV-2 vaccination. Here the CDR3 reads CASSEGPITGELFF. CDR3 in DNA: TGTGCCAGCAGTGAAGGACCAATCACCGGGGAGCTGTTTTTT. Complete variable domain (other parts from reference TRBV2 and TRBJ2-2): EPEVTQTPSHQVTQMGQEVILRCVPISNHLYFYWYRQILGQKVEFLVSFYNNEISEKSEIFDDQFSVERPDGSNFTLKIRSTKLEDSAMYFCASSEGPITGELFFGEGSRLTVL.